These T cell receptor beta chains were read from a single sample in a study of blood T cells in healthy people across ages. TCRdb recomputed calls from the 5' RACE reads with MiXCR, one row per CDR3 protein. The profile shows approximately 1.5 million distinct CDR3 sequences, about 31% of them singletons. The sample was blood. The receptors originated from a woman in her twenties or thirties in good health. Both conserved end residues are part of each CDR3. Fields, in order: D gene, CDR3 length, J gene, V gene, clone size, CDR3 DNA, CDR3 protein. D genes are given only for firm matches. Clone size appears in some rows only: once, few, many, or a class for an expanded clone.

TRBD1	15	TRBJ1-2	TRBV9	-	TGTGCCAGCAGCCAGACAGGGGCCTCAGACTATGGCTACACCTTC	CASSQTGASDYGYTF
TRBD2	19	TRBJ2-7	TRBV29-1	few	TGCAGCGTTGAAGATCTGGCTAGCGGGGGGGAAAGCTCCTACAATGAGCAGTACTTC	CSVEDLASGGESSYNEQYF
TRBD2	15	TRBJ2-3	TRBV2	-	TGTGCCAGCAGCGATAGCGGGGTTGGCACAGATACGCAGTATTTT	CASSDSGVGTDTQYF
-	17	TRBJ2-3	TRBV21-1	-	TGTGCCAGCAGCAAAGAAGCTTGGCGGGGTCACGCAGATACGCAGTATTTT	CASSKEAWRGHADTQYF
-	12	TRBJ2-7	TRBV29-1	few	TGCAGCCACTTAGACGGCTCCTACGAGCAGTACTTC	CSHLDGSYEQYF
-	19	TRBJ2-2	TRBV20-1	-	TGCAGTGCTAGAGGCCGGGGGAGGAGCGCAGCCACGAAACCCGGGGAGCTGTTTTTT	CSARGRGRSAATKPGELFF
-	16	TRBJ2-5	TRBV4-1	-	TGCGCCAGCAGCGGACAATTAACCCTTGGCCAAGAGACCCAGCACTTC	CASSGQLTLGQETQHF
-	13	TRBJ2-5	TRBV9	-	TGTGCCAGCAGCGTAGACTTCCAAGAGACCCAGTACTTC	CASSVDFQETQYF
-	12	TRBJ2-7	TRBV30	-	TGTGCCTGGAGTGTATGGGGCTCAGAGCAGTACTTC	CAWSVWGSEQYF
TRBD1	16	TRBJ2-1	TRBV5-1	-	TGCGCCAGCAGCTTACCCGGGACAGGGCATTACAATGAGCAGTTCTTC	CASSLPGTGHYNEQFF
TRBD1	11	TRBJ2-3	TRBV20-1	-	TGCAGTTTTACAGGGGCAGATACGCAGTATTTT	CSFTGADTQYF
TRBD1	14	TRBJ2-5	TRBV6-5	-	TGTGCCAGCAGTTACTCACAGGGGCAAGAGACCCAGTACTTC	CASSYSQGQETQYF
-	17	TRBJ2-3	TRBV3-1	few	TGTGCCAGCAGCCCTACAAGGGGGTTAGCTGACACAGATACGCAGTATTTT	CASSPTRGLADTDTQYF
TRBD2	14	TRBJ2-3	TRBV9	-	TGTGCCAGCGCTAGCGGGGGGGTAACAGATACGCAGTATTTT	CASASGGVTDTQYF
TRBD2	14	TRBJ2-1	TRBV20-1	few	TGCAGTGCCCTTATAGCGGGAGGATACAATGAGCAGTTCTTC	CSALIAGGYNEQFF
-	14	TRBJ2-3	TRBV20-1	few	TGCAGTGCTAGAGCCGGAGACGGCACAGATACGCAGTATTTT	CSARAGDGTDTQYF
TRBD2	14	TRBJ2-3	TRBV5-1	-	TGCGCCAGCAGCCCCCCCGGCGGGGGGGATACGCAGTATTTT	CASSPPGGGDTQYF
-	14	TRBJ1-5	TRBV28	-	TGTGCCAGCAGCCGCCCGACCCCGGTTCAGCCCCAGCATTTT	CASSRPTPVQPQHF
TRBD1	14	TRBJ2-7	TRBV4-2	-	TGTGCCAGCAGCCAATTGACAGGGATCTACGAGCAGTACTTC	CASSQLTGIYEQYF
-	16	TRBJ1-1	TRBV29-1	-	TGCAGCGTTGTGGGACGAGTGGGCCACTTGAACACTGAAGCTTTCTTT	CSVVGRVGHLNTEAFF
-	13	TRBJ2-7	TRBV6-1	few	TGTGCCAGCAGGTTTTTGGGTGGCTACGAGCAGTACTTC	CASRFLGGYEQYF
-	12	TRBJ1-1	TRBV7-9	-	TGTGCCAGCAGCTCTATACAGGGTTCAGCTTTCTTT	CASSSIQGSAFF
TRBD2	16	TRBJ2-3	TRBV12-3/TRBV12-4	few	TGTGCCAGCAGTTTTGGGAGCGGGGCTAGCACAGATACGCAGTATTTT	CASSFGSGASTDTQYF
-	13	TRBJ1-2	TRBV5-1	-	TGCGCCAGCAGCTTGGAGAGGGCGCTTGGTTACACCTTC	CASSLERALGYTF
-	14	TRBJ1-2	TRBV7-9	few	TGTGCCAGCAGCTTCCTCAGGGACGAAGGTGGCTACACCTTC	CASSFLRDEGGYTF
-	16	TRBJ1-1	TRBV7-2	-	TGTGCCAGCAGCCGAAACAGGGTCGGTGTGAACACTGAAGCTTTCTTT	CASSRNRVGVNTEAFF
TRBD2	17	TRBJ2-7	TRBV5-1	-	TGCGCCAGCAGCTTGGAGATGGGACTAGCGGGAGGTAACGAGCAGTACTTC	CASSLEMGLAGGNEQYF
-	15	TRBJ2-3	TRBV6-1	-	TGTGCCAGCAGACGGGCCAGGGTGGCGACAGATACGCAGTATTTT	CASRRARVATDTQYF
-	16	TRBJ2-3	TRBV4-1	few	TGCGCCAGCAGCCGGTTTGGGACATCCTACACAGATACGCAGTATTTT	CASSRFGTSYTDTQYF
TRBD2	15	TRBJ2-1	TRBV5-1	many	TGCGCCAGCAGCTTCCCCCGGGGGGGATACAATGAGCAGTTCTTC	CASSFPRGGYNEQFF
-	16	TRBJ2-7	TRBV3-1	few	TGTGCCAGCAGCCAGCCTTCGGGATACCACAACTACGAGCAGTACTTC	CASSQPSGYHNYEQYF
TRBD1	15	TRBJ2-1	TRBV20-1	-	TGCAGTGCTAGAGGAACCGGACAGGGTTACAATGAGCAGTTCTTC	CSARGTGQGYNEQFF
TRBD1	15	TRBJ1-1	TRBV29-1	few	TGCAGCGTTGCGGGGGACAGGGCGAGAGGGACTGAAGCTTTCTTT	CSVAGDRARGTEAFF
TRBD2	15	TRBJ2-7	TRBV3-1	few	TGTGCCAGCAGCCGCCCGACTAGCGCGATTTACGAGCAGTACTTC	CASSRPTSAIYEQYF
TRBD1	14	TRBJ2-7	TRBV7-9	many	TGCGCCAGCAGCCTTGGACAGGCATCCTACGAGCAGTACTTC	CASSLGQASYEQYF
TRBD1	14	TRBJ1-5	TRBV20-1	-	TGCAGTGCTAGAGATCCACAGGGGAATCAGCCCCAGCATTTT	CSARDPQGNQPQHF
-	15	TRBJ1-2	TRBV13	-	TGTGCCAGCAGCTTACGGGCAGGGAATAACTATGGCTACACCTTC	CASSLRAGNNYGYTF
-	17	TRBJ2-1	TRBV7-6	-	TGTGCCAGCAGCCTTCCCGGGGGTGCTGTCTCCTACAATGAGCAGTTCTTC	CASSLPGGAVSYNEQFF
-	13	TRBJ2-3	TRBV10-3	few	TGTGCCATCAGTGTTTATCTTCCAGATACGCAGTATTTT	CAISVYLPDTQYF
-	16	TRBJ2-5	TRBV20-1	-	TGCAGTGCTAGAGGAAGGAGGAGACAGGAGACAGGGACCCAGTACTTC	CSARGRRRQETGTQYF
-	14	TRBJ1-4	TRBV10-3	-	TGTGCCATCAGGTCCGGGAGGGATAATGAAAAACTGTTTTTT	CAIRSGRDNEKLFF
-	15	TRBJ1-2	TRBV30	-	TGTGCCTGGAGTGTCCCGACAGGAACCTCCTATGGCTACACCTTC	CAWSVPTGTSYGYTF
TRBD2	19	TRBJ2-3	TRBV19	few	TGTGCCAGTAGTATTACAGCGGGAGGGCTGATGATCGGGACAGATACGCAGTATTTT	CASSITAGGLMIGTDTQYF
TRBD2	14	TRBJ2-3	TRBV29-1	many	TGCAGCGTCGACGGACTAGCGAGTCGGGATACGCAGTATTTT	CSVDGLASRDTQYF
TRBD1	13	TRBJ2-5	TRBV10-3	-	TGTGCCGCGGGACAGGAGGCACGTGAGACCCAGTACTTC	CAAGQEARETQYF
-	14	TRBJ2-5	TRBV20-1	-	TGCAGTGCTACGACAGGCCGAACGCAAGAGACCCAGTACTTC	CSATTGRTQETQYF
-	16	TRBJ2-1	TRBV3-1	-	TGTGCCAGCAGCCCCTATGGTGCCCGGGATGGGAATGAGCTGTTCTTC	CASSPYGARDGNELFF
TRBD1	14	TRBJ1-4	TRBV9	few	TGTGCCAGCAGCGCGGGACAGGGCAATGAAAAACTGTTTTTT	CASSAGQGNEKLFF
-	14	TRBJ2-3	TRBV3-1	few	TGTGCCAGCAGTCGTCTAGATTTCACAGATACGCAGTATTTT	CASSRLDFTDTQYF
-	14	TRBJ2-7	TRBV3-1	-	TGTGCCAGCAGCTCACTGGGTTACGGCTACGAGCAGTACTTC	CASSSLGYGYEQYF
TRBD1	12	TRBJ1-1	TRBV12-3/TRBV12-4	-	TGTGCCAGCAGCCCCAGGGGGATCGAAGCTTTCTTT	CASSPRGIEAFF
-	15	TRBJ1-5	TRBV15	once	TGTGCCACCAGCGGGGGGGGTGGGGGCAATCAGCCCCAGCATTTT	CATSGGGGGNQPQHF
-	17	TRBJ2-4	TRBV30	few	TGTGCCTGGAGTAGGGGGGAGGGCCTTATAGCCAAAAACATTCAGTACTTC	CAWSRGEGLIAKNIQYF
-	14	TRBJ2-3	TRBV10-3	many	TGTGCCATCAGAAGAGGGCTAGACACAGATACGCAGTATTTT	CAIRRGLDTDTQYF
TRBD2	16	TRBJ2-5	TRBV7-9	-	TGTGCCAGCAGCCTGGGAGCGGGGCGGACCCAAGAGACCCAGTACTTC	CASSLGAGRTQETQYF
-	14	TRBJ2-3	TRBV6-1	-	TGTGCCAGCAGTGTCGGGCCGGGGAGAGATACGCAGTATTTT	CASSVGPGRDTQYF
-	13	TRBJ2-3	TRBV6-4	-	TGTGCCAACCACTGTGGGCGCCCAGATACGCAGTATTTT	CANHCGRPDTQYF
-	14	TRBJ2-7	TRBV5-8	-	TGTGCCAGCAGCTTGGTAGGGGAAGTTGTGGAGCAGTACTTC	CASSLVGEVVEQYF
-	14	TRBJ2-7	TRBV5-1	-	TGCGCCAGCAGCTTGGCCAGGCGAGAACTCGAGCAGTACTTC	CASSLARRELEQYF
TRBD1	14	TRBJ2-1	TRBV10-1	-	TGCGCCAGCAGTGAGTACAGGGGCTCGGGTGAGCAGTTCTTC	CASSEYRGSGEQFF